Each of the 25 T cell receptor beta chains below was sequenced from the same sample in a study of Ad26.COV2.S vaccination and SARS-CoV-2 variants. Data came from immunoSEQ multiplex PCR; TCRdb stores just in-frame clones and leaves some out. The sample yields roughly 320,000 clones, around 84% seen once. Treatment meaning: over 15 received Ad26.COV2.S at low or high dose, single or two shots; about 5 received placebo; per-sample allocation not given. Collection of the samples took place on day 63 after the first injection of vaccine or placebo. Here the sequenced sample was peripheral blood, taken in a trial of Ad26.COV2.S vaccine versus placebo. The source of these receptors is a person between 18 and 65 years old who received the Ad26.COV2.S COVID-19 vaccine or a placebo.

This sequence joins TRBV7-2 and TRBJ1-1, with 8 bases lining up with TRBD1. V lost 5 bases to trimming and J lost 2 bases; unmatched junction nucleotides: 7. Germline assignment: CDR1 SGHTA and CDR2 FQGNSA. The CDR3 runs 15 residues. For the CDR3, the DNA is TGTGCCAGCAGCCCCAGGGGGCAGGGTAACACTGAAGCTTTCTTT. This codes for CASSPRGQGNTEAFF.

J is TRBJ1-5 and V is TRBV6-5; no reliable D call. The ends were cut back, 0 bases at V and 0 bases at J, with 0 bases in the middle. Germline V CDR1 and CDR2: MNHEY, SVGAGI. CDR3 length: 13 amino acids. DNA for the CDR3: TGTGCCAGCAGTTACTCTAGCAATCAGCCCCAGCATTTT. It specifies CASSYSSNQPQHF.

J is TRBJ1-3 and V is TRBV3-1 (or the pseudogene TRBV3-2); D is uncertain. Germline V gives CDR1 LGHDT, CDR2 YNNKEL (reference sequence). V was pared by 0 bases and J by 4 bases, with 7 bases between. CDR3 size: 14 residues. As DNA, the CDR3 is TGTGCCAGCAGCCAAGATCGTCCCGGAAACACCATATATTTT. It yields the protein CASSQDRPGNTIYF.

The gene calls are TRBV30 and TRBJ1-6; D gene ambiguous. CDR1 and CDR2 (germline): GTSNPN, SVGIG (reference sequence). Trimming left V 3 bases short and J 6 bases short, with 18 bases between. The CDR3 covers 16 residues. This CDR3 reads CAWSPGRWGINSPLHF. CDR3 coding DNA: TGTGCCTGGAGCCCCGGGCGGTGGGGTATTAATTCACCCCTCCACTTT. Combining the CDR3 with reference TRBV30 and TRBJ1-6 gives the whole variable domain SQTIHQWPATLVQPVGSPLSLECTVEGTSNPNLYWYRQAAGRGLQLLFYSVGIGQISSEVPQNLSASRPQDRQFILSSKKLLLSDSGFYLCAWSPGRWGINSPLHFGNGTRLTVT.

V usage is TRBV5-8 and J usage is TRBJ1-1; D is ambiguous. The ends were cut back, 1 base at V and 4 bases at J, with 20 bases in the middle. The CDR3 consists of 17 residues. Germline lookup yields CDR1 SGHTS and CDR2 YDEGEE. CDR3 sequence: CASSLTYLAFKTTEAFF. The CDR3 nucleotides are TGTGCCAGCAGCTTGACGTATCTGGCTTTTAAAACCACTGAAGCTTTCTTT. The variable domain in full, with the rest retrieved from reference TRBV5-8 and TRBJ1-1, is EAGVTQSPTHLIKTRGQQATLRCSPISGHTSVYWYQQALGLGLQFLLWYDEGEERNRGNFPPRFSGRQFPNYSSELNVNALELEDSALYLCASSLTYLAFKTTEAFFGQGTRLTVV.

CDR3 in amino acids: CAIRQGETQYF. CDR3 nucleotide sequence: TGTGCCATCCGACAGGGAGAGACCCAGTACTTC. The rearrangement uses TRBV6-5 and TRBJ2-5, with 7 bases lining up with TRBD1. The germline CDR1 and CDR2 sequences are MNHEY and SVGAGI. The CDR3 consists of 11 residues. Trimming cost V 10 bases and J 4 bases; bases outside gene matches: 3.

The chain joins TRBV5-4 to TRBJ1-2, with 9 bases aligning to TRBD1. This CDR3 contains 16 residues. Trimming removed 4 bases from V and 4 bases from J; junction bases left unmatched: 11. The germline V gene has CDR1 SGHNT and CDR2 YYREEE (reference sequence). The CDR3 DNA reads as TGTGCCAGCAGCATGGGACTCACAGGGGGCGCCTATGGCTACACCTTC. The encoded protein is CASSMGLTGGAYGYTF.

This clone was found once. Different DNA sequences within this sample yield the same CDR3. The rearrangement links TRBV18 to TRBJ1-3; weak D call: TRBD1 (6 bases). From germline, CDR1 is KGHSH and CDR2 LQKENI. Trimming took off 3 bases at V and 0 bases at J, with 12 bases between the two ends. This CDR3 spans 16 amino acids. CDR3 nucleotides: TGTGCCAGCTCACCCTTACGGGACACCTCTGGAAACACCATATATTTT. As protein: CASSPLRDTSGNTIYF.

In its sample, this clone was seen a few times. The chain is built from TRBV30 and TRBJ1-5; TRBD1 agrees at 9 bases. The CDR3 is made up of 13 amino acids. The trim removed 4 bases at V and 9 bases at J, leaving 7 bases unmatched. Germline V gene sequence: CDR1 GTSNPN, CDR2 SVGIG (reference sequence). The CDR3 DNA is TGTGCCTGGAAGGGACAGGGCTTTGGGCCCCAGCATTTT. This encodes CAWKGQGFGPQHF.

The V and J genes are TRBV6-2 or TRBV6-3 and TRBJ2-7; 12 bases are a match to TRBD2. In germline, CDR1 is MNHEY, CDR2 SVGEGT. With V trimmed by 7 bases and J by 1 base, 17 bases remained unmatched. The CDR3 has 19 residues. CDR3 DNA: TGTGCCAGCAACCCTCTCCGAACCACGACTAGCGGGGGATCCTACGAGCAGTACTTC. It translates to CASNPLRTTTSGGSYEQYF.

The CDR3 loop is CASSPGTAEKLFF. The CDR3 DNA sequence: TGTGCCAGCTCACCGGGGACAGCCGAAAAACTGTTTTTT. The rearrangement joins TRBV18 to TRBJ1-4; 7 positions match TRBD1. Germline CDR1 reads KGHSH; CDR2 reads LQKENI. V shed 3 bases, J shed 8 bases, and the junction held 3 bases outside the gene matches. The CDR3 length is 13 residues.

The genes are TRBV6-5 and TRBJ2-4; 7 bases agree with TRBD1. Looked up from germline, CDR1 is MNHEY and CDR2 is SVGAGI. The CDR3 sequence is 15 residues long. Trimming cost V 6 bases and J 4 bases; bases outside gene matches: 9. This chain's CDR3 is CASRGYSGGKNIQYF. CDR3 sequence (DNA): TGTGCCAGCAGGGGCTATTCAGGGGGTAAAAACATTCAGTACTTC.

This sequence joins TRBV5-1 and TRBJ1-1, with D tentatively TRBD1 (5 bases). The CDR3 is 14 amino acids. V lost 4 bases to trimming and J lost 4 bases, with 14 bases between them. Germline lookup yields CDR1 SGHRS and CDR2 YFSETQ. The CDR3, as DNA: TGCGCCAGCAGCCCGGAGGCAGGGATCACTGAAGCTTTCTTT. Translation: CASSPEAGITEAFF.

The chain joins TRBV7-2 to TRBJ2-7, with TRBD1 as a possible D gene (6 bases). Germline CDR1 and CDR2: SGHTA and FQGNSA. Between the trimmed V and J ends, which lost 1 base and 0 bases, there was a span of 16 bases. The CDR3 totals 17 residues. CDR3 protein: CASSLVTGFRSSYEQYF. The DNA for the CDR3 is TGTGCCAGCAGCTTAGTAACAGGGTTCCGTAGCTCCTACGAGCAGTACTTC.

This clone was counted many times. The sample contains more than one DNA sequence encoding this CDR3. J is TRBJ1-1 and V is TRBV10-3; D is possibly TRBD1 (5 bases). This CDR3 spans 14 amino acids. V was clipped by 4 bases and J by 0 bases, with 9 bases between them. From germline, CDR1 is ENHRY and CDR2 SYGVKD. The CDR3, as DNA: TGTGCCATCAGTGGCCAGGGCCTGAACACTGAAGCTTTCTTT. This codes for CAISGQGLNTEAFF.

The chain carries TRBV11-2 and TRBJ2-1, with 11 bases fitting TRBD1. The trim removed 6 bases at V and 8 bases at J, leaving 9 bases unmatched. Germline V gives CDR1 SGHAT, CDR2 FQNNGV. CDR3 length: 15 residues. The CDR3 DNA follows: TGTGCCAGCAGTACGACCGGGACAGGGGGGCATGAGCAGTTCTTC. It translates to CASSTTGTGGHEQFF.

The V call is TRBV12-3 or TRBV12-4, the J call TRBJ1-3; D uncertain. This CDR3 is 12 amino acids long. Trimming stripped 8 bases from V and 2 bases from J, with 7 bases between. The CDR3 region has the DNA TGTGCCAGCTCTGGGGCTGGAAACACCATATATTTT. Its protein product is CASSGAGNTIYF.

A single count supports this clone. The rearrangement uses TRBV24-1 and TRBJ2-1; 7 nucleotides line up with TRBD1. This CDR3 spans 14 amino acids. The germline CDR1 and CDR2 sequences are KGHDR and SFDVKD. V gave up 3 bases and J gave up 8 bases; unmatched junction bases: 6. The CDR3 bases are TGTGCCACCAGTGATCCTACAGGGGCAGATGAGCAGTTCTTC. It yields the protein CATSDPTGADEQFF.

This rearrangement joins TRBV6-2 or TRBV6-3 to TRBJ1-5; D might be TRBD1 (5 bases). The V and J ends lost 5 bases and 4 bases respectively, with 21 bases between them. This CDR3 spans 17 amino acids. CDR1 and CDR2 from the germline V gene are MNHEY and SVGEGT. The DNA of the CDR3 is TGTGCCAGCAGTCCGACTCTTCGCGGGGGTTGGAATCAGCCCCAGCATTTT. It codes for CASSPTLRGGWNQPQHF.

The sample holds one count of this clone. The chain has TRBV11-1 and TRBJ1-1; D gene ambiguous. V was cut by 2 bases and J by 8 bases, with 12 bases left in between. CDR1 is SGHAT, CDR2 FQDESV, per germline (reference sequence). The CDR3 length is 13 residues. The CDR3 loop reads CASSLYVGFEAFF. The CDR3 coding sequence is TGTGCCAGCAGCTTATACGTGGGTTTCGAAGCTTTCTTT.

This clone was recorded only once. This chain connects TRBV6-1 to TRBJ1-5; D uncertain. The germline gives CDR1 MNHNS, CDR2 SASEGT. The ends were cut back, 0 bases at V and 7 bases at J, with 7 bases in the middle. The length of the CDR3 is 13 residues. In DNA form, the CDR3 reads TGTGCCAGCAGTGAAGCGAGGCAGCAGCCCCAGCATTTT. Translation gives CASSEARQQPQHF.

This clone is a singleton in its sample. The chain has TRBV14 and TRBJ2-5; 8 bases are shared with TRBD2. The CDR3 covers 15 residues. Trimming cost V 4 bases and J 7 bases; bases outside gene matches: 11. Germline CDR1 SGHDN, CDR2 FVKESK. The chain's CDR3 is CASSPVGGGSGTQYF. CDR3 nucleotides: TGTGCCAGCAGCCCCGTCGGCGGGGGGAGCGGGACCCAGTACTTC.

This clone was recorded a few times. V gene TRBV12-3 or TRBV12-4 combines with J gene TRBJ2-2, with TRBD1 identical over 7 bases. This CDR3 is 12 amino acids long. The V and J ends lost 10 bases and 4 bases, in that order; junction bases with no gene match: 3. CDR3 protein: CANWDSTGELFF. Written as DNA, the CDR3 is TGTGCCAACTGGGACAGCACCGGGGAGCTGTTTTTT.

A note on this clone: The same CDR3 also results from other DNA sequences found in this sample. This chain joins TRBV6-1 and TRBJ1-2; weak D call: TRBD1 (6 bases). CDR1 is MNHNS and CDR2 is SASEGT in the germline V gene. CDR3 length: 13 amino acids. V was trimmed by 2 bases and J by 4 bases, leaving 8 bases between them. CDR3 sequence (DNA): TGTGCCAGCAGTGAACGAGGGGGCTATGGCTACACCTTC. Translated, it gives CASSERGGYGYTF.

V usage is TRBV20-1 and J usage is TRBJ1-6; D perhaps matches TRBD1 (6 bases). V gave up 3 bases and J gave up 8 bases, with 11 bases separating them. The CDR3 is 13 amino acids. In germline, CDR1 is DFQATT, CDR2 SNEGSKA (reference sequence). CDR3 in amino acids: CSASRDTYSPLHF. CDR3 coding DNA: TGCAGTGCTAGTCGGGACACGTATTCACCCCTCCACTTT.